These 24 T cell receptor beta chains share one sample of origin, sequenced in a study of Graves' ophthalmopathy and Graves' hyperthyroidism. RNA transcripts served as template for amplifying TCR beta CDR3 sequences. HTBI primers were employed in first-round RT-PCR, then a second-round multiplex PCR followed. TCRdb re-called the multiplex PCR reads through MiXCR, storing one row per CDR3 protein. This table holds around 400,000 distinct CDR3 sequences, approximately 20% found once. Material for sequencing was peripheral blood. Receptors originate from a woman aged 18-29 years with Graves' ophthalmopathy.

The sample holds many counts of this clonotype. The rearrangement joins TRBV7-3 to TRBJ1-1; D call uncertain. Trimming took 2 bases from V and 5 from J, leaving 9 bases between them. This CDR3 comprises 13 residues. Germline CDR1 and CDR2: SGHTA and FQGTGA. The CDR3 sequence is CASSLERETEAFF. CDR3 DNA: TGTGCCAGCAGCTTAGAACGCGAGACTGAAGCTTTCTTT.

This clonotype was counted many times. J is TRBJ2-5 and V is TRBV2; tentative D call: TRBD2 (6 bases). In germline, CDR1 is SNHLY, CDR2 FYNNEI. V lost 2 bases and J lost 5, with 12 bases in between. The CDR3 contains 14 residues. This CDR3 reads CASSEPFGRETQYF. DNA for the CDR3: TGTGCCAGCAGTGAACCCTTTGGGAGGGAGACCCAGTACTTC.

The chain carries TRBV6-2 or TRBV6-3 and TRBJ1-1, with D unclear. CDR1 and CDR2 from the germline V gene are MNHEY and SVGEGT. Trimming cost V 7 bases and J 3 bases, with 12 bases left between them. The CDR3 spans 13 residues. CDR3 amino acids: CASTKVGDTEAFF. For the CDR3, the DNA is TGTGCCAGCACCAAGGTTGGGGACACTGAAGCTTTCTTT.

The chain employs TRBV12-3 or TRBV12-4 and TRBJ2-2, with D unresolved. The CDR3 loop spans 14 amino acids. V gave up 6 bases and J gave up 3 bases, with 11 bases separating them. CDR3 amino acids: CASSSSGDTGELFF. DNA for the CDR3: TGTGCCAGCAGCTCCTCTGGGGACACCGGGGAGCTGTTTTTT.

This clonotype was observed at least ten times. V is TRBV29-1 and J is TRBJ1-2; 10 bases map to TRBD1. Germline V CDR1 and CDR2: SQVTM, ANQGSEA. J gave up 3 bases and V 7 bases, and 5 bases lay outside the gene matches. The length of the CDR3 is 13 residues. CDR3 residues: CSATGTGDYGYTF. The CDR3 bases are TGCAGCGCGACGGGGACAGGGGACTATGGCTACACCTTC.

The chain employs TRBV7-2 and TRBJ2-5, with D possibly being TRBD2 (7 bases). Germline V lookup: CDR1 SGHTA, CDR2 FQGNSA. V was clipped by 6 bases and J by 5 bases, with 16 bases between them. The CDR3 is made up of 14 amino acids. The CDR3 sequence: CASRRGGYGETQYF. The CDR3 DNA is TGTGCCAGCAGGAGGGGGGGCTACGGGGAGACCCAGTACTTC.

This clonotype was counted ten times or more. This rearrangement joins TRBV28 to TRBJ2-7; D unresolved. From germline, CDR1 is MDHEN and CDR2 SYDVKM. V gave up 8 bases and J gave up 2 bases, with 4 bases separating them. This CDR3 spans 10 amino acids. In DNA, the CDR3 is TGTGCCAGCGCTACCTACGAGCAGTACTTC. As protein: CASATYEQYF.

The gene calls are TRBV11-2 and TRBJ2-5; the D gene is possibly TRBD2 (6 bases). CDR1 and CDR2 (germline): SGHAT, FQNNGV. The length of the CDR3 is 15 residues. V lost 2 bases and J 1 base, leaving 11 bases between the germline ends. CDR3 in DNA: TGTGCCAGCAGCTTAAGCGGGCTCGTCCAAGAGACCCAGTACTTC. It encodes CASSLSGLVQETQYF.

The V call is TRBV2, the J call TRBJ2-7; TRBD2 might be the D (5 bases). V lost 4 bases and J lost 2, with 12 bases in between. CDR1 SNHLY and CDR2 FYNNEI come from the germline V gene. The CDR3 totals 14 residues. The CDR3: CASSGGQTPYEQYF. The CDR3 DNA sequence: TGTGCCAGCAGTGGAGGGCAGACCCCCTACGAGCAGTACTTC.

This clonotype was observed many times. The gene calls are TRBV19 and TRBJ1-1; TRBD1 agrees at 8 bases. The CDR3 is made up of 16 amino acids. The germline gives CDR1 LNHDA, CDR2 SQIVND (reference sequence). The junction had 14 bases not matched to a gene; V was cut back by 6 bases and J by 5 bases. The CDR3 DNA reads TGTGCCAGTAGCCCCCGCGGGCAGGGGGCTTGGACTGAAGCTTTCTTT. It codes for CASSPRGQGAWTEAFF.

This clonotype was counted at least ten times. The chain links TRBV20-1 to TRBJ1-1; D gene unclear. Germline loops: CDR1 DFQATT, CDR2 SNEGSKA (reference sequence). Trimming took off 0 bases at V and 3 bases at J, with 11 bases between the two ends. This CDR3 has 14 residues. CDR3 protein: CSARDSSGDTEAFF. The CDR3 bases are TGCAGTGCTAGAGATTCGTCAGGTGACACTGAAGCTTTCTTT.

At least ten counts were recorded for this clonotype. The CDR3 does not close with the conserved phenylalanine or tryptophan, likely indicating a read error. The CDR3 nucleotides are TGTGCCAGCAGCTTAGGGCGGGGGGTTCCGGCCGGAGAGACCCAGTACCTC. This translates into CASSLGRGVPAGETQYL. V is TRBV7-2 and J is TRBJ2-5; 8 bases match TRBD2. Per germline, CDR1 SGHTA and CDR2 FQGNSA. With 1 base clipped from V and 4 bases from J, the junction kept 11 bases outside the gene matches. The CDR3 has 17 residues.

Ten or more counts support this clonotype. The chain couples TRBV9 to TRBJ1-3, with a tentative D call TRBD1 (5 bases). CDR1 is SGDLS, CDR2 YYNGEE, per germline. The V and J ends lost 8 bases and 3 bases respectively, with 12 bases between them. The CDR3 loop spans 13 amino acids. CDR3 in amino acids: CASQGGGGNTIYF. The CDR3 DNA follows: TGTGCCAGTCAGGGCGGTGGTGGAAACACCATATATTTT. The variable domain in full, with the rest retrieved from reference TRBV9 and TRBJ1-3, is DSGVTQTPKHLITATGQRVTLRCSPRSGDLSVYWYQQSLDQGLQFLIQYYNGEERAKGNILERFSAQQFPDLHSELNLSSLELGDSALYFCASQGGGGNTIYFGEGSWLTVV.

This clonotype was recorded at least ten times. The chain joins TRBV9 to TRBJ1-3; D might be TRBD1 (6 bases). This CDR3 is built from 18 residues. Trimming left V 3 bases short and J 0 bases short, with 19 bases between. Germline V CDR1 and CDR2: SGDLS, YYNGEE. CDR3 DNA sequence: TGTGCCAGCAGCGCGGGCATCAGGGGAGCCTCCTCTGGAAACACCATATATTTT. It codes for CASSAGIRGASSGNTIYF.

J is TRBJ2-7 and V is TRBV4-1; D might be TRBD2 (6 bases). V lost 1 base and J lost 0, with 22 bases in between. Germline V gene data show CDR1 as MGHRA and CDR2 as YSYEKL. This CDR3 is built from 19 residues. CDR3 in DNA: TGCGCCAGCAGCCAAGTACTAGAGCAGACGGGACTCCCCTCCTACGAGCAGTACTTC. As protein: CASSQVLEQTGLPSYEQYF.

Many counts were recorded for this clonotype. The chain recombines TRBV6-5 with TRBJ1-1; weak D call: TRBD1 (6 bases). V was pared by 0 bases and J by 3 bases, with 11 bases between. Germline CDR1 and CDR2: MNHEY and SVGAGI. CDR3 size: 15 residues. CDR3 protein: CASSYSLSGDTEAFF. DNA for the CDR3: TGTGCCAGCAGTTACTCGTTATCAGGGGACACTGAAGCTTTCTTT.

This clonotype was seen many times. The chain uses TRBV29-1 and TRBJ2-5; 11 positions match TRBD1. The CDR3 runs to 15 residues. V dropped 5 bases and J dropped 6; count of bases not matched to a gene: 11. Germline lookup yields CDR1 SQVTM and CDR2 ANQGSEA. The CDR3 bases are TGCAGCGTTCTCCCAGGGGACAGGGGGGAGAAGACCCAGTACTTC. It is translated as CSVLPGDRGEKTQYF.

This clonotype has at least ten counts. The V and J genes are TRBV28 and TRBJ1-1; D uncertain. Germline V CDR1 and CDR2: MDHEN, SYDVKM. V dropped 1 base and J dropped 1 base, with 7 bases sitting between them. The CDR3 has 14 residues. CDR3 nucleotide sequence: TGTGCCAGCAGTTTATTGAGGAGGAACACTGAAGCTTTCTTT. Encoded protein: CASSLLRRNTEAFF.

At least ten counts were recorded for this clonotype. The V and J genes are TRBV28 and TRBJ1-5; D not resolved. Germline V gene lookup returns CDR1 MDHEN and CDR2 SYDVKM. CDR3 length: 12 amino acids. Deletions cut 2 bases from V and 11 bases from J, with 10 bases between. CDR3 amino acids: CASSLPGVAQHF. The CDR3 nucleotides read TGTGCCAGCAGTTTACCCGGGGTGGCCCAGCATTTT.

This clonotype was seen at least ten times. The V and J genes are TRBV19 and TRBJ2-4; D call uncertain. Trimming took off 5 bases at V and 8 bases at J, with 16 bases between the two ends. Per germline, CDR1 LNHDA and CDR2 SQIVND (reference sequence). The length of the CDR3 is 14 residues. The CDR3 region is CASSLRPGFDIQYF. The CDR3 bases are TGTGCCAGTAGTCTGAGACCGGGTTTTGACATTCAGTACTTC.

This clonotype was counted at least ten times. The V call is TRBV6-2 or TRBV6-3, the J call TRBJ2-7, with 8 bases aligning to TRBD1. CDR1 MNHEY and CDR2 SVGEGT come from the germline V gene. CDR3 length: 15 amino acids. V dropped 2 bases and J dropped 7; count of bases not matched to a gene: 10. For the CDR3, the DNA is TGTGCCAGCAGTTACACCCATCCCGGACAGGGTGAGCAGTACTTC. Amino acid sequence: CASSYTHPGQGEQYF.

This clonotype was observed at least ten times. The rearrangement links TRBV6-5 to TRBJ1-1, with D unresolved. Deletions cut 1 base from V and 0 bases from J, with 9 bases between. This CDR3 is 15 amino acids long. The germline CDR1 and CDR2 sequences are MNHEY and SVGAGI. CDR3 sequence reads: CASSYLLGMNTEAFF. The CDR3 region has the DNA TGTGCCAGCAGTTACTTGCTCGGTATGAACACTGAAGCTTTCTTT.

This rearrangement joins TRBV12-3 or TRBV12-4 to TRBJ1-5; TRBD1 aligns across 9 bases. V trimming: 2 bases; J trimming: 7 bases; junction bases outside the gene matches: 6. This CDR3 has 15 amino acids. The CDR3 loop reads CASSLRGTGKQPQHF. In DNA, the CDR3 is TGTGCCAGCAGTTTACGAGGGACAGGGAAGCAGCCCCAGCATTTT.

The J gene is TRBJ1-1, the V gene TRBV6-2 or TRBV6-3, with TRBD1 identical over 10 bases. J lost 3 bases, V lost 3 bases, and 13 bases had no gene match. This CDR3 has 18 residues. Germline CDR1 reads MNHEY; CDR2 reads SVGEGT. This CDR3 reads CASSYLRDRGIRDTEAFF. The CDR3 DNA reads TGTGCCAGCAGTTATCTGAGGGACAGGGGAATTCGAGACACTGAAGCTTTCTTT.